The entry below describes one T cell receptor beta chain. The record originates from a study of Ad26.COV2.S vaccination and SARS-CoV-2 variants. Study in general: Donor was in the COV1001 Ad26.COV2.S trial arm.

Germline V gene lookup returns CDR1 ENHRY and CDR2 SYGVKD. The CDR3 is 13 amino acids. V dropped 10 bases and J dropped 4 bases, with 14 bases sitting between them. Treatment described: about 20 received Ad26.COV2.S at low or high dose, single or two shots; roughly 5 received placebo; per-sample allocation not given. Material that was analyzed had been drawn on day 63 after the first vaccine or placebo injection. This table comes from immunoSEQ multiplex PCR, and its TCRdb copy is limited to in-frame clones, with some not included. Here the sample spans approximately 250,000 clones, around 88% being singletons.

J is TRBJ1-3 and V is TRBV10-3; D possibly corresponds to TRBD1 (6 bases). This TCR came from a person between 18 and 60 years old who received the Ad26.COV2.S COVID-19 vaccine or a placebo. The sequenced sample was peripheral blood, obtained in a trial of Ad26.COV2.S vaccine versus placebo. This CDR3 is CASALGGGNTIYF. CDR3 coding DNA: TGTGCCAGTGCCTTAGGGGGGGGAAACACCATATATTTT.